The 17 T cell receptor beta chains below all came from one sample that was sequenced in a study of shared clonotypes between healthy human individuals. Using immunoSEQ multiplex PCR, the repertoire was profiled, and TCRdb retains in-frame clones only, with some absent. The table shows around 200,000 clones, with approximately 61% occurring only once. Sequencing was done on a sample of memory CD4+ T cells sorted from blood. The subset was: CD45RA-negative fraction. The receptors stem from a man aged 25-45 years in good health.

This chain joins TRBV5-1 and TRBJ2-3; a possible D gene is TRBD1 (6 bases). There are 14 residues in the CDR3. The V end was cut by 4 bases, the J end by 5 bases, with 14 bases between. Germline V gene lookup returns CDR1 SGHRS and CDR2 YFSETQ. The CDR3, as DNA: TGCGCCAGCAGCCGAAAGGGGGAAAAAGATACGCAGTATTTT. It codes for CASSRKGEKDTQYF.

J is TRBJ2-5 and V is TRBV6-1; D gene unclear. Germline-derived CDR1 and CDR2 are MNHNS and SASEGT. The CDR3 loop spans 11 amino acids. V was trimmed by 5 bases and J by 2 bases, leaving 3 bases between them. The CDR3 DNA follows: TGTGCCAGCAGTCTTCAAGAGACCCAGTACTTC. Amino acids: CASSLQETQYF.

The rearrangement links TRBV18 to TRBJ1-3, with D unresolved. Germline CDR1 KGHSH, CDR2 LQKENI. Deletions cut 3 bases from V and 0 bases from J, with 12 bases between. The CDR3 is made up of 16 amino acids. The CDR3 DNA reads TGTGCCAGCTCACCTGGGCAGATCAACTCTGGAAACACCATATATTTT. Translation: CASSPGQINSGNTIYF.

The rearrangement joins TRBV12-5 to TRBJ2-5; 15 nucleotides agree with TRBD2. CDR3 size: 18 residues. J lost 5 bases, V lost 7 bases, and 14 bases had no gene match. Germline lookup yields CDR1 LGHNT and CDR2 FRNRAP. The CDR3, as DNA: TGTGCTAGTGCTAAACCCGGACTAGCGGGAGGGCCAAGCGAGACCCAGTACTTC. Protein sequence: CASAKPGLAGGPSETQYF. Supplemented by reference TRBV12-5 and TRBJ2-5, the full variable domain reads DARVTQTPRHKVTEMGQEVTMRCQPILGHNTVFWYRQTMMQGLELLAYFRNRAPLDDSGMPKDRFSAEMPDATLATLKIQPSEPRDSAVYFCASAKPGLAGGPSETQYFGPGTRLLVL.

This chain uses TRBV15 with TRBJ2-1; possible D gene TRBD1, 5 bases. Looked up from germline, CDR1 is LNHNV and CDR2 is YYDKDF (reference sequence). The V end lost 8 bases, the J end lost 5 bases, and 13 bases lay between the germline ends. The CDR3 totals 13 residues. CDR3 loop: CATAGQQDNEQFF. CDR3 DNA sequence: TGTGCCACCGCCGGGCAACAGGACAATGAGCAGTTCTTC.

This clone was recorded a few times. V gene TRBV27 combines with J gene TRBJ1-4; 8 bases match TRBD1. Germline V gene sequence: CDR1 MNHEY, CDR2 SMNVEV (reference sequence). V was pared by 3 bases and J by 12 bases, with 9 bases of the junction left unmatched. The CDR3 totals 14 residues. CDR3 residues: CASSFRGQVLELFF. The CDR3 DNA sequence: TGTGCCAGCAGTTTCAGGGGGCAGGTGTTGGAACTGTTTTTT.

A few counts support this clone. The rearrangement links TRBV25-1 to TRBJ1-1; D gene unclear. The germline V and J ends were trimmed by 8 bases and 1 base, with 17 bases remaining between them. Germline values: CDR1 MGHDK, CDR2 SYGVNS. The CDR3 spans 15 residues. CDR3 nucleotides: TGTGCCAGCTCCCTCAGGACCGCATCGAACACTGAAGCTTTCTTT. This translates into CASSLRTASNTEAFF.

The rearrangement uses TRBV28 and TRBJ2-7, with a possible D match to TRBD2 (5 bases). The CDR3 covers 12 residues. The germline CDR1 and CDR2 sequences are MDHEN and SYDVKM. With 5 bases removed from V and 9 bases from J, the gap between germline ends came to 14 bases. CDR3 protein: CASSQEPRGQYF. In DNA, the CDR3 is TGTGCCAGCAGTCAGGAACCCCGGGGGCAGTACTTC. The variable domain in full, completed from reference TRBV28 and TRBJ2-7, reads DVKVTQSSRYLVKRTGEKVFLECVQDMDHENMFWYRQDPGLGLRLIYFSYDVKMKEKGDIPEGYSVSREKKERFSLILESASTNQTSMYLCASSQEPRGQYFGPGTRLTVT.

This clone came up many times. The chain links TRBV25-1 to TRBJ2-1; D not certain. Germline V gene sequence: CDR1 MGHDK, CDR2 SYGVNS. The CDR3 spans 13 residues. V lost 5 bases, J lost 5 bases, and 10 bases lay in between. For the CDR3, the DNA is TGTGCCAGCAGTTGGGCGGAAGACAATGAGCAGTTCTTC. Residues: CASSWAEDNEQFF.

In nucleotides, the CDR3 is TGCAGCGCCCGACAGGGGGCCTCTGAAAAACTGTTTTTT. It codes for CSARQGASEKLFF. The genes are TRBV29-1 and TRBJ1-4; 10 bases map to TRBD1. Germline values: CDR1 SQVTM, CDR2 ANQGSEA. This CDR3 region has 13 residues. The J segment lost 7 bases and the V segment lost 7 bases, leaving 6 bases of the junction unmatched.

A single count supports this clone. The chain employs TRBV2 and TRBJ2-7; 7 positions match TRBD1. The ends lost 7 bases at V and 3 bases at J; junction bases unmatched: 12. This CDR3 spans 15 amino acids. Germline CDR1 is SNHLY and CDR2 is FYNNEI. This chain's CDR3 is CASTEIQGNRYEQYF. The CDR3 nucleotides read TGTGCCAGCACGGAAATACAGGGGAATCGCTACGAGCAGTACTTC.

CDR3 DNA sequence: TGCGCCAGCAGCTTGGACTCGACCGCTGGCAATCAGCCCCAGCATTTT. Amino acid sequence: CASSLDSTAGNQPQHF. V is TRBV5-1 and J is TRBJ1-5; D is unclear. This CDR3 is 16 amino acids long. Deletions cut 0 bases from V and 2 bases from J, with 12 bases between. Germline V gene data show CDR1 as SGHRS and CDR2 as YFSETQ.

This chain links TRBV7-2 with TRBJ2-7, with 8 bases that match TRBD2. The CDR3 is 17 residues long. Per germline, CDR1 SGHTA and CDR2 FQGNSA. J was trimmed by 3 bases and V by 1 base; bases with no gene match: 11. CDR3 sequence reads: CASSLGLGGLAGYEQYF. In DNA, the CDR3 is TGTGCCAGCAGCTTAGGATTGGGGGGGCTAGCGGGCTACGAGCAGTACTTC. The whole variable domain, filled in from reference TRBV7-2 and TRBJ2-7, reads GAGVSQSPSNKVTEKGKDVELRCDPISGHTALYWYRQSLGQGLEFLIYFQGNSAPDKSGLPSDRFSAERTGGSVSTLTIQRTQQEDSAVYLCASSLGLGGLAGYEQYFGPGTRLTVT.

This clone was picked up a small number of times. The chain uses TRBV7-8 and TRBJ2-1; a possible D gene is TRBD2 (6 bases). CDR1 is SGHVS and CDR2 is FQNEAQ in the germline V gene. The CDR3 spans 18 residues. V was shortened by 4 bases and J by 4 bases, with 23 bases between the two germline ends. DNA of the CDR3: TGTGCCAGCAGCTCACCGAAGAACCGGGACTGGGGGTACAATGAGCAGTTCTTC. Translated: CASSSPKNRDWGYNEQFF. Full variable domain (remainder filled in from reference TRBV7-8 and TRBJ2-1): GAGVSQSPRYKVAKRGQDVALRCDPISGHVSLFWYQQALGQGPEFLTYFQNEAQLDKSGLPSDRFFAERPEGSVSTLKIQRTQQEDSAVYLCASSSPKNRDWGYNEQFFGPGTRLTVL.

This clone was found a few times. The CDR3 region has the DNA TGTGCCAGCAGCCCAGGGACTGCCAGGAAAGGGGCCAACGTCCTGACTTTC. Translating it yields CASSPGTARKGANVLTF. The chain uses TRBV11-3 and TRBJ2-6; D might be TRBD2 (6 bases). Trimming removed 5 bases from V and 4 bases from J, with 18 bases in between. Germline CDR1 SGHNT, CDR2 YENEEA. The CDR3 extends over 17 amino acids.

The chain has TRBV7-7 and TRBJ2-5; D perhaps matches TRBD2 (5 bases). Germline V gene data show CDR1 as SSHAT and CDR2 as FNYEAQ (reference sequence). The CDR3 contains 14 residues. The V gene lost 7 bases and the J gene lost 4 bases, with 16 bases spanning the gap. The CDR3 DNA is TGTGCCAGCACCCCCTTCGGGGTAGGAGAGACCCAGTACTTC. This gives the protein CASTPFGVGETQYF.

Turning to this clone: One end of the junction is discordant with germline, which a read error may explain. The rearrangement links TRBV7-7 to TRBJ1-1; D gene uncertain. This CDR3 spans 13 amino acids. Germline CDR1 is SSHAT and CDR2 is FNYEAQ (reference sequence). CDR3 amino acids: CASNPTGNTEAFF. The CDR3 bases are TGTGCTAGCAACCCCACGGGGAACACTGAAGCTTTCTTT.